This T cell receptor beta chain was sequenced in a study of T cell responses to AZD1222 COVID-19 vaccine. Whole-study findings and limits: Close to half of spike-specific TCRs reportedly recognize unmutated variant regions. Spike-specific TCRs gained breadth and depth after people received two AZD1222 doses. Without day 14 samples, only post-peak T cell repertoires were studied.

Assay used: immunoSEQ multiplex PCR; TCRdb lists only in-frame clones, some missing. The sample has about 150,000 clones, more than 90% seen once. Note on this clone: The antigen remains undetermined.

CDR3 size: 15 residues. The V gene's germline CDR1 is SGHAT and CDR2 FQNNGV. The J segment lost 3 bases and the V segment lost 6 bases, leaving 6 bases of the junction unmatched. J is TRBJ2-1 and V is TRBV11-2, with TRBD2 matching over 9 bases. The starting material was peripheral blood, obtained 28 days after the second AZD1222 dose. This clonotype was obtained from an adult who received the AZD1222 COVID-19 vaccine. The CDR3 DNA follows: TGTGCCAGCAGGCGACTAGCGGATCGCTACAATGAGCAGTTCTTC. Protein: CASRRLADRYNEQFF.